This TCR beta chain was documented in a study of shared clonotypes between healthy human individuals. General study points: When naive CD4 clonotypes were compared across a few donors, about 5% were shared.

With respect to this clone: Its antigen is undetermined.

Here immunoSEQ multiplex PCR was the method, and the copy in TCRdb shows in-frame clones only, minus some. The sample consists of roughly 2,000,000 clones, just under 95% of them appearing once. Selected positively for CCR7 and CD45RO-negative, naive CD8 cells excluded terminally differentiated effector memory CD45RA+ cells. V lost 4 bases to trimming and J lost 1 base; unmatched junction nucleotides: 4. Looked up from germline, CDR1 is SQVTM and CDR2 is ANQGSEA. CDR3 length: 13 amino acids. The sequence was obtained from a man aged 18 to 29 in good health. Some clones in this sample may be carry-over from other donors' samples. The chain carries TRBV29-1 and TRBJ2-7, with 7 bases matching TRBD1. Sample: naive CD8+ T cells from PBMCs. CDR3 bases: TGCAGCGTTGGGGTCAGGGGGTCCTACGAGCAGTACTTC. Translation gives CSVGVRGSYEQYF.